Each of the 8 T cell receptor beta chains below was sequenced from the same sample in a study of naive and memory T cell subsets. Study results and limitations: Naive repertoires, especially CD8, held a few larger clonotypes, possibly memory cells re-expressing CD45RA.

Their antigen targets remain unknown. An equimolar mix of two oligonucleotides served as the beta constant-region primer for TRBC1 and TRBC2. The ligated cDNA underwent four PCR rounds using SP2 and nested alpha and beta constant-region primers. TCRdb passed the UMI-ligation and nested PCR reads through MiXCR, listing each CDR3 protein once. The sample holds about 90,000 distinct CDR3 sequences; around 10% are singletons and the top ten take about 0.14%. Material for sequencing was naive CD4+ T cells from blood. The receptors were gathered from a human donor in good health.

This chain links TRBV5-4 with TRBJ2-1; TRBD2 might be the D (6 bases). This CDR3 is built from 16 residues. The V gene's germline CDR1 is SGHNT and CDR2 YYREEE (reference sequence). The ends were cut back, 0 bases at V and 7 bases at J, with 17 bases in the middle. CDR3 in amino acids: CASSLEEGRFENEQFF. The CDR3 coding sequence is TGTGCCAGCAGCTTGGAGGAGGGGAGGTTCGAAAATGAGCAGTTCTTC.

This clonotype came up a few times. V and J are TRBV27 and TRBJ1-6; D call uncertain. Germline V lookup: CDR1 MNHEY, CDR2 SMNVEV (reference sequence). With 7 bases removed from V and 9 bases from J, the gap between germline ends came to 16 bases. The length of the CDR3 is 14 residues. CDR3 amino acids: CASTMARGGSPLHF. The CDR3 DNA reads TGTGCCAGCACCATGGCTCGAGGCGGTTCACCCCTCCACTTT.

The V and J genes are TRBV19 and TRBJ2-1; 9 positions match TRBD2. Germline values: CDR1 LNHDA, CDR2 SQIVND (reference sequence). Trimming removed 3 bases from V and 1 base from J; junction bases left unmatched: 4. This CDR3 is 16 amino acids long. The CDR3 here is CASSIPGLASYNEQFF. CDR3 nucleotides: TGTGCCAGTAGTATTCCGGGACTAGCTTCCTACAATGAGCAGTTCTTC.

In its sample, this clonotype was seen many times. The genes are TRBV6-7 and TRBJ2-3; 12 bases map to TRBD2. TRBV6-7 belongs to the ORF category, with a function that is uncertain. The V segment lost 6 bases and the J segment 0 bases; nucleotides outside the gene matches: 13. CDR3 length: 19 residues. The CDR3 is CASSPQRRTSGVSTDTQYF. The CDR3 nucleotides read TGTGCCAGCAGCCCTCAGCGCCGGACTAGCGGGGTTAGCACAGATACGCAGTATTTT.

The V and J genes are TRBV5-4 and TRBJ2-5; 7 bases line up with TRBD2. Germline CDR1 reads SGHNT; CDR2 reads YYREEE (reference sequence). Trimming removed 2 bases from V and 0 bases from J; junction bases left unmatched: 1. This CDR3 spans 14 amino acids. CDR3 in amino acids: CASSFGGYQETQYF. For the CDR3, the DNA is TGTGCCAGCAGCTTCGGGGGGTACCAAGAGACCCAGTACTTC.

This clonotype appeared many times. The chain carries TRBV6-1 and TRBJ2-1; 11 positions agree with TRBD2. Germline loops: CDR1 MNHNS, CDR2 SASEGT. The CDR3 is made up of 18 amino acids. V was pared by 5 bases and J by 2 bases, with 11 bases of the junction left unmatched. CDR3: CASSPLAGGLAAYNEQFF. The DNA for the CDR3 is TGTGCCAGCAGTCCTTTAGCGGGGGGGCTCGCGGCCTACAATGAGCAGTTCTTC.

There are a few counts of this clonotype. The rearrangement links TRBV5-1 to TRBJ1-2; possibly TRBD1 for D (6 bases). V shed 3 bases and J shed 4 bases, with 13 bases lying between them. Per the germline V gene, CDR1 is SGHRS and CDR2 is YFSETQ. This CDR3 has 14 residues. CDR3 loop: CASSWDTASYGYTF. The CDR3 DNA follows: TGCGCCAGCAGCTGGGACACTGCCAGCTATGGCTACACCTTC.

This clonotype was counted a few times. As DNA, the CDR3 is TGCAGCGTGGGACATACTAGCGGGAGTGTTGATGAGCAGTTCTTC. It is translated as CSVGHTSGSVDEQFF. The chain employs TRBV29-1 and TRBJ2-1; TRBD2 matches at 11 bases. Germline CDR1 and CDR2: SQVTM and ANQGSEA. V shed 6 bases, J shed 8 bases, and the junction held 12 bases outside the gene matches. The CDR3 has 15 residues.